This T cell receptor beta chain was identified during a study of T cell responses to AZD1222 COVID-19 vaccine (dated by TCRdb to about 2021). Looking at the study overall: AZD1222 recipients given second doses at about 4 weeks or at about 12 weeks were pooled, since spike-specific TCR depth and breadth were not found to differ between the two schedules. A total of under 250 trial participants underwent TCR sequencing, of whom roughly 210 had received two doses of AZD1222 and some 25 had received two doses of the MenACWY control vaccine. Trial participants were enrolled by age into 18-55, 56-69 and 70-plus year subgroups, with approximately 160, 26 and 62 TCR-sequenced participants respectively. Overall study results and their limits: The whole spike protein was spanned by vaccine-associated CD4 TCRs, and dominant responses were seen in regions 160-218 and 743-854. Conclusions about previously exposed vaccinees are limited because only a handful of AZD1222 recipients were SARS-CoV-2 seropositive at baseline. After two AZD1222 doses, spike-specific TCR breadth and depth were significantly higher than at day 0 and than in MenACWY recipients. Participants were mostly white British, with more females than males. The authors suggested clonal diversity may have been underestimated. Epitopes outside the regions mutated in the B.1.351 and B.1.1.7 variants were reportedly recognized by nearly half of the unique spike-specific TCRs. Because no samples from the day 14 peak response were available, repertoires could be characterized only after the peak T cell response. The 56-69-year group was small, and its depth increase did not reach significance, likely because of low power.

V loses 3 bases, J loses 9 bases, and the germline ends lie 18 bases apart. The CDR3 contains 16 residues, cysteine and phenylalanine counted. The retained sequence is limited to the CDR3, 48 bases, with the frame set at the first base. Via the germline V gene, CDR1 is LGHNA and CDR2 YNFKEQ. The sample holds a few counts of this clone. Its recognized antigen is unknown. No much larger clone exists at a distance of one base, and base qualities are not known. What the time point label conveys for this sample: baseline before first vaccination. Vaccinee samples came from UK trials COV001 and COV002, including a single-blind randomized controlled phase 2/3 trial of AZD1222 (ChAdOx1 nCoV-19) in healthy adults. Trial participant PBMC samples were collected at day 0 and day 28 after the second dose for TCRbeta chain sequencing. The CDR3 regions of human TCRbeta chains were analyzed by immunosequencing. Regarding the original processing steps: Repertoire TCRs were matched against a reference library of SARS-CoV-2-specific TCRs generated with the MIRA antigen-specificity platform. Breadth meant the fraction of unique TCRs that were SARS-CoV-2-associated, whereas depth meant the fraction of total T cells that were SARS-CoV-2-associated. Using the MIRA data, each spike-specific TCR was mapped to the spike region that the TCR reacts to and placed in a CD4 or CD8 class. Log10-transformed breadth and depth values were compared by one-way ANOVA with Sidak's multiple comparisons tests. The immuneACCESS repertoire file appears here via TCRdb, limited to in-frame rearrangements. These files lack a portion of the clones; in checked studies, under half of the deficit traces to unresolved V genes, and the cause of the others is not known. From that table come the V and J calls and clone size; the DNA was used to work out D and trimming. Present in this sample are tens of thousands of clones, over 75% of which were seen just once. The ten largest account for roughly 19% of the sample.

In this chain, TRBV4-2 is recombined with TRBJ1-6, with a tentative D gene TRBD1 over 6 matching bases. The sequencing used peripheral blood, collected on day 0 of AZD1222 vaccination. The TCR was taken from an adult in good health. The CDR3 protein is CASSQDYRDISSPLHF. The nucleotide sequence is TGTGCCAGCAGCCAGGACTACCGGGACATATCTTCACCCCTCCACTTT.